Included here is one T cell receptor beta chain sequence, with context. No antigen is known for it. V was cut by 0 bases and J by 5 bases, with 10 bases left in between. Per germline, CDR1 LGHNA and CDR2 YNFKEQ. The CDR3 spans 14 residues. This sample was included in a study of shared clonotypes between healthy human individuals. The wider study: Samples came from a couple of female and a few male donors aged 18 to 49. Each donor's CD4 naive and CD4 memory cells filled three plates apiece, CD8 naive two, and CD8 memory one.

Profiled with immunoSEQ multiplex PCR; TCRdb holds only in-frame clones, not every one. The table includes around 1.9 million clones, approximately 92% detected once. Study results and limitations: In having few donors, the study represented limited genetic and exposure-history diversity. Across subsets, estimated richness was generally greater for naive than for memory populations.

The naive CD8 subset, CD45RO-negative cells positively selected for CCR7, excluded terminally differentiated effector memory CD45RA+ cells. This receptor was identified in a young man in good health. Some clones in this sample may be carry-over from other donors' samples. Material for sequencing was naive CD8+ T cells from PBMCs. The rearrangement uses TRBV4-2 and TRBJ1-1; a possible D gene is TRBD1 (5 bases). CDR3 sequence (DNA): TGTGCCAGCAGCCAAGATTATCAGGGAACTGAAGCTTTCTTT. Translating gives CASSQDYQGTEAFF.